Presented here are 24 T cell receptor beta chains from one specimen sequenced in a study of shared clonotypes between healthy human individuals. Sequencing used immunoSEQ multiplex PCR; TCRdb keeps in-frame clones, though not all of them. The sample holds roughly 1.5 million clones, roughly 98% seen once. Sample: naive CD4+ T cells sorted from blood. Documented subset: CD45RA+ positively selected. Source of these receptors: a man aged 25 to 40 in good health.

This chain connects TRBV27 to TRBJ2-5, with TRBD2 matching 8 bases. V lost 0 bases to trimming and J lost 10 bases; unmatched junction nucleotides: 10. From germline, CDR1 is MNHEY and CDR2 SMNVEV (reference sequence). The CDR3 consists of 15 residues. CDR3 in DNA: TGTGCCAGCAGTTTATCGGCCCGACCGGCGGGGGGCCAGTACTTC. Protein sequence: CASSLSARPAGGQYF.

The V gene is TRBV28, the J gene TRBJ2-7; 10 bases are a match to TRBD2. V lost 7 bases to trimming and J lost 2 bases; unmatched junction nucleotides: 11. Germline V gives CDR1 MDHEN, CDR2 SYDVKM. This CDR3 has 16 amino acids. The CDR3 here is CASTRPTAGGPYEQYF. As DNA, the CDR3 is TGTGCCAGCACTCGCCCCACAGCGGGAGGGCCCTACGAGCAGTACTTC.

The V call is TRBV28, the J call TRBJ2-7; no definite D call. Trimming stripped 6 bases from V and 4 bases from J, with 19 bases between. This CDR3 has 15 residues. The V gene's germline CDR1 is MDHEN and CDR2 SYDVKM. CDR3 sequence reads: CASSRVGPMLYEQYF. The CDR3 DNA is TGTGCCAGCAGCCGAGTGGGCCCCATGTTGTACGAGCAGTACTTC. Based on the CDR3 plus reference TRBV28 and TRBJ2-7, the full variable domain is DVKVTQSSRYLVKRTGEKVFLECVQDMDHENMFWYRQDPGLGLRLIYFSYDVKMKEKGDIPEGYSVSREKKERFSLILESASTNQTSMYLCASSRVGPMLYEQYFGPGTRLTVT.

This clone was detected only once. The rearrangement uses TRBV7-9 and TRBJ2-7; 13 nucleotides agree with TRBD2. The J segment lost 0 bases and the V segment lost 5 bases, leaving 13 bases of the junction unmatched. Germline V lookup: CDR1 SEHNR, CDR2 FQNEAQ (reference sequence). The length of the CDR3 is 19 residues. CDR3 protein: CASSHPGLAGTDSSYEQYF. The CDR3 DNA sequence: TGTGCCAGCAGCCATCCGGGACTAGCGGGAACTGATAGCTCCTACGAGCAGTACTTC.

About this clone itself: The junction does not match germline at one end; this may be a read error. The V gene is TRBV7-7, the J gene TRBJ1-2; the match to TRBD1 covers 7 bases. The CDR3 is made up of 15 amino acids. CDR1 and CDR2 (germline): SSHAT, FNYEAQ (reference sequence). CDR3 nucleotides: TGTGCTAGCAGCTTTCCAGGGGGGATTTGCTATGGCTACACCTTC. It codes for CASSFPGGICYGYTF.

The CDR3 coding sequence is TGTGCCAGCAGGGCCCGGGGGACAGGGGCTTTTCAGTTCTTC. Translated: CASRARGTGAFQFF. The chain carries TRBV25-1 and TRBJ2-1, with 10 bases lining up with TRBD1. The CDR3 consists of 14 residues. The V gene's germline CDR1 is MGHDK and CDR2 SYGVNS. The junction had 12 bases not matched to a gene; V was cut back by 6 bases and J by 13 bases.

This chain links TRBV7-9 with TRBJ2-7; 9 bases are a match to TRBD2. CDR3 length: 15 residues. V lost 6 bases and J lost 1; bases outside the gene matches: 7. In germline, CDR1 is SEHNR, CDR2 FQNEAQ (reference sequence). CDR3 sequence (DNA): TGTGCCAGCAGTCACGGACTAGCGTCATCCTACGAGCAGTACTTC. It translates to CASSHGLASSYEQYF.

Written as DNA, the CDR3 is TGCGCCAGCAGCCAAGATCCCTGGACAGGGGGCACCGGGGAGCTGTTTTTT. Encoded protein: CASSQDPWTGGTGELFF. The gene calls are TRBV4-1 and TRBJ2-2; 10 nucleotides agree with TRBD1. V lost 0 bases to trimming and J lost 4 bases; unmatched junction nucleotides: 5. This CDR3 comprises 17 residues. CDR1 MGHRA and CDR2 YSYEKL come from the germline V gene.

The chain uses TRBV5-6 and TRBJ2-1; D is uncertain. The CDR3 is made up of 18 amino acids. Per the germline V gene, CDR1 is SGHDT and CDR2 is YYEEEE. Trimming shortened V by 0 bases and J by 3 bases, and 19 bases separated the two germline ends. In DNA, the CDR3 is TGTGCCAGCAGCTTGGCGCTAGTCCCAGCCCCGGACTACAATGAGCAGTTCTTC. It translates to CASSLALVPAPDYNEQFF. The full variable domain, rest sourced from reference TRBV5-6 and TRBJ2-1, is DAGVTQSPTHLIKTRGQQVTLRCSPKSGHDTVSWYQQALGQGPQFIFQYYEEEERQRGNFPDRFSGHQFPNYSSELNVNALLLGDSALYLCASSLALVPAPDYNEQFFGPGTRLTVL.

The rearrangement links TRBV7-3 to TRBJ2-1, with 10 bases identical to TRBD2. After removal of 5 bases from V and 4 bases from J, the junction contained 5 bases not matched to a gene. The CDR3 length is 15 residues. Germline V lookup: CDR1 SGHTA, CDR2 FQGTGA. The CDR3 here is CASSPLAGVYNEQFF. The CDR3 DNA is TGTGCCAGCAGCCCCCTAGCGGGAGTGTACAATGAGCAGTTCTTC.

The genes are TRBV28 and TRBJ2-1; D gene unclear. The germline V and J ends were trimmed by 4 bases and 4 bases, with 17 bases remaining between them. Germline loops: CDR1 MDHEN, CDR2 SYDVKM. CDR3 size: 16 residues. CDR3 loop: CASSSDLSRRYNEQFF. DNA of the CDR3: TGTGCCAGCAGTTCGGACCTATCTCGACGGTACAATGAGCAGTTCTTC.

The chain has TRBV7-8 and TRBJ2-2, with D perhaps matching TRBD2 (6 bases). Trimming removed 10 bases from V and 2 bases from J, with 14 bases in between. Germline CDR1 is SGHVS and CDR2 is FQNEAQ. The CDR3 extends over 14 amino acids. CDR3 DNA sequence: TGTGCCAACTACCGGGACTCTAACACCGGGGAGCTGTTTTTT. Translation gives CANYRDSNTGELFF.

The chain couples TRBV18 to TRBJ2-3; the match to TRBD2 covers 7 bases. The trim removed 4 bases at V and 0 bases at J, leaving 1 base unmatched. The CDR3 extends over 14 amino acids. CDR1 and CDR2 from the germline V gene are KGHSH and LQKENI. This chain's CDR3 is CASSLRESTDTQYF. Here the CDR3 DNA reads TGTGCCAGCTCACTGCGGGAGAGCACAGATACGCAGTATTTT.

The V call is TRBV30, the J call TRBJ1-5; 7 nucleotides line up with TRBD1. The CDR3 consists of 14 residues. The trim removed 4 bases at V and 5 bases at J, leaving 8 bases unmatched. From germline, CDR1 is GTSNPN and CDR2 SVGIG (reference sequence). The CDR3 loop reads CAWTRGTVDQPQHF. CDR3 DNA sequence: TGTGCCTGGACGAGAGGGACAGTGGATCAGCCCCAGCATTTT.

The chain links TRBV5-5 to TRBJ1-2; D may be TRBD1 (6 bases). The CDR3 extends over 13 amino acids. Germline-derived CDR1 and CDR2 are SGHKS and YYEKEE (reference sequence). V was clipped by 5 bases and J by 8 bases, with 16 bases between them. CDR3 protein: CASSLQDRPGYTF. In DNA, the CDR3 is TGTGCCAGCAGTCTCCAAGACAGGCCCGGCTACACCTTC. Full variable domain (missing parts from reference TRBV5-5 and TRBJ1-2): DAGVTQSPTHLIKTRGQQVTLRCSPISGHKSVSWYQQVLGQGPQFIFQYYEKEERGRGNFPDRFSARQFPNYSSELNVNALLLGDSALYLCASSLQDRPGYTFGSGTRLTVV.

The rearrangement links TRBV10-2 to TRBJ2-1; perhaps TRBD1 as D (5 bases). Germline assignment: CDR1 WSHSY and CDR2 SAAADI. The germline V and J ends were trimmed by 7 bases and 6 bases, with 10 bases remaining between them. This CDR3 spans 12 amino acids. CDR3 protein: CASTQGGNEQFF. The CDR3 DNA sequence: TGCGCCAGCACTCAGGGCGGCAATGAGCAGTTCTTC.

The gene calls are TRBV6-1 and TRBJ2-5; 7 positions match TRBD1. This CDR3 is built from 13 residues. Germline CDR1 and CDR2: MNHNS and SASEGT. V lost 8 bases to trimming and J lost 5 bases; unmatched junction nucleotides: 8. CDR3 nucleotides: TGTGCCAGCGGTAGGGGGCCGTTGGAGACCCAGTACTTC. Protein sequence: CASGRGPLETQYF.

In its sample, this clone was seen once. V and J are TRBV5-1 and TRBJ2-1; D gene unclear. CDR3 size: 15 residues. V lost 1 base and J 4 bases, leaving 12 bases between the germline ends. CDR1 and CDR2 from the germline V gene are SGHRS and YFSETQ. In DNA, the CDR3 is TGCGCCAGCAGCTTGCCGGCAGCGATGTACAATGAGCAGTTCTTC. Amino acid sequence: CASSLPAAMYNEQFF.

This chain uses TRBV9 with TRBJ2-1; 7 bases map to TRBD2. Germline V gives CDR1 SGDLS, CDR2 YYNGEE. CDR3 length: 16 residues. V shed 3 bases and J 1 base; nucleotides not matched to a gene: 7. CDR3 in amino acids: CASSDGTGGSYNEQFF. The CDR3 bases are TGTGCCAGCAGCGACGGTACGGGGGGTTCCTACAATGAGCAGTTCTTC.

This clone was counted a single time. This chain connects TRBV6-1 to TRBJ2-3; a weak D match, TRBD1 (5 bases). The CDR3 has 13 residues. Germline CDR1 and CDR2: MNHNS and SASEGT. V lost 9 bases, J lost 2 bases, and 12 bases lay in between. As DNA, the CDR3 is TGTGCCAGTGTAGGGGTTGTCACAGATACGCAGTATTTT. Amino acids: CASVGVVTDTQYF.

The gene calls are TRBV7-2 and TRBJ2-5; weak D call: TRBD2 (6 bases). Trimming stripped 3 bases from V and 1 base from J, with 24 bases between. CDR1 and CDR2 (germline): SGHTA, FQGNSA. This CDR3 is built from 19 residues. The chain's CDR3 is CASSFPAGRMAGSQETQYF. The DNA of the CDR3 is TGTGCCAGCAGCTTTCCCGCTGGGCGCATGGCCGGGAGCCAAGAGACCCAGTACTTC.

As concerns this clone: Other DNA sequences of this sample code for an identical CDR3. This sequence joins TRBV5-1 and TRBJ2-2; 8 bases are shared with TRBD1. Germline assignment: CDR1 SGHRS and CDR2 YFSETQ. The CDR3 has 15 residues. V shed 5 bases, J shed 5 bases, and the junction held 8 bases outside the gene matches. CDR3 nucleotides: TGCGCCAGCAGGGCGGGGACAGGCCGTACCGGGGAGCTGTTTTTT. As protein: CASRAGTGRTGELFF.

About this clone: The same CDR3 also results from other DNA sequences found in this sample. The rearrangement links TRBV5-4 to TRBJ2-7; 9 nucleotides line up with TRBD1. This CDR3 has 14 amino acids. The V segment lost 0 bases and the J segment 5 bases; nucleotides outside the gene matches: 3. CDR1 and CDR2 (germline): SGHNT, YYREEE (reference sequence). CDR3 nucleotide sequence: TGTGCCAGCAGCTTGGACAGGGGGCGGGACGAGCAGTACTTC. It yields the protein CASSLDRGRDEQYF.

This chain joins TRBV4-1 and TRBJ2-5; possible D gene TRBD1, 5 bases. This CDR3 has 14 amino acids. Deletions cut 0 bases from V and 2 bases from J, with 7 bases between. From germline, CDR1 is MGHRA and CDR2 YSYEKL. The DNA for the CDR3 is TGCGCCAGCAGCCAAGACAGGGTTCAAGAGACCCAGTACTTC. It specifies CASSQDRVQETQYF.